The source of this T cell receptor (beta chain) is a study of blood T cell repertoires in COVID-19. Study context: Both acute and convalescent COVID-19 samples were obtained from the United States, Italy and Spain. PBMCs, B-cell-depleted T cells, or T cells provided the cDNA or gDNA that made up the material.

As originally analysed: Amplifying reference gene primers gave estimates of nucleated cell counts. The protocol was immunoSEQ multiplex PCR, while the TCRdb copy is restricted to in-frame clones and leaves out a portion. D and trimming come from the DNA, and the V and J calls and clone size come from that table. The sample lists 650,000 to 800,000 clones, 90% occurring once. Per germline, CDR1 MNHNY and CDR2 SVGAGI (reference sequence). Trimming took off 6 bases at V and 0 bases at J, with 21 bases between the two ends. The CDR3 covers 18 residues. This sequence originates from a woman in her late teens or twenties with acute or convalescent COVID-19. Material: peripheral blood. The V gene is TRBV6-6, the J gene TRBJ1-5; a weak D match, TRBD1 (6 bases). The CDR3 reads CASSRGATGTYSNQPQHF. The CDR3 DNA reads as TGTGCCAGCAGCCGAGGAGCGACAGGCACCTATAGCAATCAGCCCCAGCATTTT.